These T cell receptor beta chains were read from a single sample in a study of cytomegalovirus exposure and HLA in healthy donors. Some clones are missing from TCRdb's copy, which holds only in-frame ones; the method was immunoSEQ multiplex PCR. The sample consists of approximately 220,000 clones, around 80% of them appearing once. Sequencing was carried out using PBMCs. These receptors were collected from a girl aged 2-10 years in good health and CMV-seronegative. Both conserved end residues are part of each CDR3. Each record gives: CDR3 protein, CDR3 DNA, D gene, clone size, J gene, V gene. The D gene is left open where the match is weak. Some rows have no size entry. The others give once, few or many, or a class for an expanded clone.

cdr3_aa: CSVRGRGRGSYEQYF
cdr3_nt: TGCAGCGTTCGGGGACGTGGGCGGGGCTCCTACGAGCAGTACTTC
d_call: -
clone_size: -
j_call: TRBJ2-7
v_call: TRBV29-1

cdr3_aa: CASSPSAGVGSYNSPLHF
cdr3_nt: TGTGCCAGCAGTCCGTCGGCAGGGGTGGGCTCCTATAATTCACCCCTCCACTTT
d_call: -
clone_size: -
j_call: TRBJ1-6
v_call: TRBV27

cdr3_aa: CASSLNTGELFF
cdr3_nt: TGCGCCAGCAGTCTTAACACCGGGGAGCTGTTTTTT
d_call: -
clone_size: -
j_call: TRBJ2-2
v_call: TRBV10-2

cdr3_aa: CASSQDNRDGDEQYF
cdr3_nt: TGTGCCAGCAGCCAAGACAACAGGGATGGCGACGAGCAGTACTTC
d_call: -
clone_size: -
j_call: TRBJ2-7
v_call: TRBV4-2

cdr3_aa: CASGVGPYNEKLFF
cdr3_nt: TGTGCCAGCGGGGTGGGGCCCTATAATGAAAAACTGTTTTTT
d_call: -
clone_size: -
j_call: TRBJ1-4
v_call: TRBV4-2

cdr3_aa: CASSLALAGGPQGEQFF
cdr3_nt: TGTGCCAGCAGCTTGGCTTTAGCGGGGGGGCCCCAGGGTGAGCAGTTCTTC
d_call: TRBD2
clone_size: -
j_call: TRBJ2-1
v_call: TRBV5-4

cdr3_aa: CASSVTGLAGGPGTDTQYF
cdr3_nt: TGTGCCAGCAGCGTGACGGGACTAGCGGGGGGGCCGGGGACAGATACGCAGTATTTT
d_call: TRBD2
clone_size: -
j_call: TRBJ2-3
v_call: TRBV9

cdr3_aa: CASRRGEETQYF
cdr3_nt: TGTGCCTCACGCAGGGGGGAAGAGACCCAGTACTTC
d_call: -
clone_size: -
j_call: TRBJ2-5
v_call: TRBV15

cdr3_aa: CASSFSGSSAKNIQYF
cdr3_nt: TGTGCCAGTAGCTTTAGCGGGAGCTCGGCCAAAAACATTCAGTACTTC
d_call: TRBD2
clone_size: -
j_call: TRBJ2-4
v_call: TRBV19

cdr3_aa: CAWSTGQGFDEQFF
cdr3_nt: TGTGCCTGGAGTACGGGACAGGGGTTCGATGAGCAGTTCTTC
d_call: TRBD1
clone_size: -
j_call: TRBJ2-1
v_call: TRBV30

cdr3_aa: CASSPQGARTNEKLFF
cdr3_nt: TGTGCCAGCAGTCCACAGGGGGCGCGGACTAATGAAAAACTGTTTTTT
d_call: TRBD1
clone_size: few
j_call: TRBJ1-4
v_call: TRBV7-9

cdr3_aa: CASSPVGPVTNYGYTF
cdr3_nt: TGTGCCAGCAGTCCCGTGGGGCCCGTTACTAACTATGGCTACACCTTC
d_call: -
clone_size: -
j_call: TRBJ1-2
v_call: TRBV27

cdr3_aa: CASSHAGAQTYEQYF
cdr3_nt: TGTGCCAGCAGCCACGCGGGGGCGCAAACCTACGAGCAGTACTTC
d_call: -
clone_size: -
j_call: TRBJ2-7
v_call: TRBV7-2

cdr3_aa: CSVESSQETQYF
cdr3_nt: TGCAGCGTTGAATCCAGCCAAGAGACCCAGTACTTC
d_call: -
clone_size: -
j_call: TRBJ2-5
v_call: TRBV29-1

cdr3_aa: CASSPRVGNTEAFF
cdr3_nt: TGTGCCAGCAGCCCCCGGGTAGGGAACACTGAAGCTTTCTTT
d_call: -
clone_size: -
j_call: TRBJ1-1
v_call: TRBV9

cdr3_aa: CASSRRGGASYNEQFF
cdr3_nt: TGTGCCAGTAGTAGGAGGGGGGGGGCCTCCTACAATGAGCAGTTCTTC
d_call: -
clone_size: -
j_call: TRBJ2-1
v_call: TRBV19

cdr3_aa: CASSEAQVTRGQFF
cdr3_nt: TGCGCCAGCAGTGAGGCTCAAGTGACTAGAGGGCAGTTCTTC
d_call: -
clone_size: -
j_call: TRBJ2-1
v_call: TRBV10-1

cdr3_aa: CASTKGRVAYGYTF
cdr3_nt: TGTGCCAGCACCAAGGGCAGGGTAGCCTATGGCTACACCTTC
d_call: -
clone_size: -
j_call: TRBJ1-2
v_call: TRBV2

cdr3_aa: CASSLAAGGSYNSPLHF
cdr3_nt: TGTGCCAGCAGCTTGGCGGCGGGAGGGTCCTATAATTCACCCCTCCACTTT
d_call: -
clone_size: -
j_call: TRBJ1-6
v_call: TRBV5-4

cdr3_aa: CASSLGAGEHNEQFF
cdr3_nt: TGTGCCAGCAGTCTAGGGGCAGGCGAGCACAATGAGCAGTTCTTC
d_call: -
clone_size: -
j_call: TRBJ2-1
v_call: TRBV2

cdr3_aa: CASSTGTVQETQYF
cdr3_nt: TGCGCCAGCAGCACCGGGACAGTACAAGAGACCCAGTACTTC
d_call: TRBD1
clone_size: -
j_call: TRBJ2-5
v_call: TRBV5-1

cdr3_aa: CASSLGGTVNTEAFF
cdr3_nt: TGCGCCAGCAGCTTAGGCGGGACAGTGAACACTGAAGCTTTCTTT
d_call: TRBD1
clone_size: -
j_call: TRBJ1-1
v_call: TRBV5-1

cdr3_aa: CASSRGQGDEKLFF
cdr3_nt: TGTGCCAGCAGCCGCGGACAGGGGGATGAAAAACTGTTTTTT
d_call: TRBD1
clone_size: -
j_call: TRBJ1-4
v_call: TRBV7-9

cdr3_aa: CAWSVAGGSTGELFF
cdr3_nt: TGTGCCTGGAGCGTAGCCGGAGGTAGCACCGGGGAGCTGTTTTTT
d_call: -
clone_size: -
j_call: TRBJ2-2
v_call: TRBV30

cdr3_aa: CASSSGTGVGNEQFF
cdr3_nt: TGTGCCAGTAGTAGCGGGACAGGGGTGGGCAATGAGCAGTTCTTC
d_call: TRBD1
clone_size: few
j_call: TRBJ2-1
v_call: TRBV19

cdr3_aa: CASSFSGTLFATF
cdr3_nt: TGTGCCAGCAGCTTCTCCGGGACTTTGTTTGCCACCTTC
d_call: -
clone_size: -
j_call: TRBJ1-2
v_call: TRBV7-9

cdr3_aa: CASSLGSVNTEAFF
cdr3_nt: TGTGCCAGCAGCTTAGGTTCTGTGAACACTGAAGCTTTCTTT
d_call: -
clone_size: -
j_call: TRBJ1-1
v_call: TRBV11-2

cdr3_aa: CASRSPGGAGELFF
cdr3_nt: TGTGCCAGCAGGTCCCCTGGAGGGGCCGGGGAGCTGTTTTTT
d_call: -
clone_size: -
j_call: TRBJ2-2
v_call: TRBV2

cdr3_aa: CASRPVGGGEQFF
cdr3_nt: TGTGCCAGCAGGCCAGTGGGGGGTGGTGAGCAGTTCTTC
d_call: -
clone_size: few
j_call: TRBJ2-1
v_call: TRBV6-5

cdr3_aa: CASSWTGSHYGYTF
cdr3_nt: TGTGCCAGCAGCTGGACCGGGAGCCACTATGGCTACACCTTC
d_call: -
clone_size: -
j_call: TRBJ1-2
v_call: TRBV11-2

cdr3_aa: CASSRQIRGEKLFF
cdr3_nt: TGTGCCAGCAGTCGACAGATCAGGGGGGAAAAACTGTTTTTT
d_call: TRBD1
clone_size: -
j_call: TRBJ1-4
v_call: TRBV6-5

cdr3_aa: CASSIAKGEPNNEQFF
cdr3_nt: TGTGCCAGTAGTATAGCAAAAGGGGAACCTAACAATGAGCAGTTCTTC
d_call: -
clone_size: -
j_call: TRBJ2-1
v_call: TRBV19

cdr3_aa: CSVEDRSSGSYEQYF
cdr3_nt: TGCAGCGTTGAAGATCGGAGTTCGGGGAGTTACGAGCAGTACTTC
d_call: -
clone_size: -
j_call: TRBJ2-7
v_call: TRBV29-1

cdr3_aa: CASSWTGKDEQYF
cdr3_nt: TGTGCCAGTAGCTGGACAGGGAAGGACGAGCAGTACTTC
d_call: TRBD1
clone_size: once
j_call: TRBJ2-7
v_call: TRBV19

cdr3_aa: CASSFTGGMNEQFF
cdr3_nt: TGTGCCAGCAGCTTCACAGGGGGAATGAATGAGCAGTTCTTC
d_call: TRBD1
clone_size: -
j_call: TRBJ2-1
v_call: TRBV5-4

cdr3_aa: CASSLEGPLGYGYTF
cdr3_nt: TGTGCCAGCAGTTTGGAGGGTCCCTTAGGTTATGGCTACACCTTC
d_call: -
clone_size: -
j_call: TRBJ1-2
v_call: TRBV28

cdr3_aa: CASSPEGSGANVLTF
cdr3_nt: TGTGCCAGCAGCCCTGAGGGCTCTGGGGCCAACGTCCTGACTTTC
d_call: -
clone_size: few
j_call: TRBJ2-6
v_call: TRBV7-9

cdr3_aa: CASSQGRNQPQHF
cdr3_nt: TGTGCCAGCAGCCAGGGGCGGAATCAGCCCCAGCATTTT
d_call: -
clone_size: -
j_call: TRBJ1-5
v_call: TRBV6-1

cdr3_aa: CASSRWTVNYGYTF
cdr3_nt: TGTGCCAGCAGCCGTTGGACAGTTAACTATGGCTACACCTTC
d_call: -
clone_size: -
j_call: TRBJ1-2
v_call: TRBV2

cdr3_aa: CASSYGTGGNSPLHF
cdr3_nt: TGTGCCAGCAGTTACGGTACAGGGGGTAATTCACCCCTCCACTTT
d_call: TRBD1
clone_size: -
j_call: TRBJ1-6
v_call: TRBV6-6

cdr3_aa: CASSTSAALNYGYTF
cdr3_nt: TGTGCCAGCAGCACCTCCGCCGCACTCAACTATGGCTACACCTTC
d_call: -
clone_size: -
j_call: TRBJ1-2
v_call: TRBV7-6

cdr3_aa: CSVGFGLAGELRDQYF
cdr3_nt: TGCAGCGTTGGCTTTGGTTTAGCGGGAGAACTAAGGGACCAGTACTTC
d_call: TRBD2
clone_size: -
j_call: TRBJ2-5
v_call: TRBV29-1

cdr3_aa: CASRRLIGQGLAEAFF
cdr3_nt: TGTGCCAGCAGGAGGTTAATAGGACAGGGTCTTGCTGAAGCTTTCTTT
d_call: TRBD1
clone_size: -
j_call: TRBJ1-1
v_call: TRBV4-2

cdr3_aa: CASSLERRASEQYF
cdr3_nt: TGCGCCAGCAGCTTGGAGCGCAGGGCAAGTGAGCAGTACTTC
d_call: -
clone_size: -
j_call: TRBJ2-7
v_call: TRBV5-1

cdr3_aa: CASSDDRARYYGYPF
cdr3_nt: TGTGCCAGCAGTGATGACAGGGCCCGATACTATGGCTACCCCTTC
d_call: TRBD1
clone_size: -
j_call: TRBJ1-2
v_call: TRBV25-1

cdr3_aa: CASSPGGTGTDTQYF
cdr3_nt: TGTGCCAGTAGCCCAGGGGGGACAGGAACAGATACGCAGTATTTT
d_call: TRBD1
clone_size: -
j_call: TRBJ2-3
v_call: TRBV19

cdr3_aa: CASSLAHEQYF
cdr3_nt: TGTGCCAGCAGCTTGGCTCACGAGCAGTACTTC
d_call: -
clone_size: -
j_call: TRBJ2-7
v_call: TRBV5-4

cdr3_aa: CASSTTTGDRYGYTF
cdr3_nt: TGTGCCAGCAGCACCACGACAGGGGATAGGTATGGCTACACCTTC
d_call: TRBD1
clone_size: -
j_call: TRBJ1-2
v_call: TRBV5-4